These T cell receptor beta chains were read from a single sample in a study of blood T cell repertoires in COVID-19. TCRdb keeps only in-frame clones here, not all; method: immunoSEQ multiplex PCR. Among roughly 80,000 clones listed, around 90% were seen once. Sample: peripheral blood. These TCRs come from a middle-aged man with active COVID-19. CDR3s include the opening cysteine and the closing phenylalanine or tryptophan. D genes are given only for firm matches. Expanded clones get a size class; other rows say once, few or many, or leave the size out.

clone_size	cdr3_length	v_call	j_call	d_call	cdr3_nt	cdr3_aa
.	17	TRBV9	TRBJ2-1	TRBD2	TGTGCCAGCAGCGTAGCTGAGACTAGCGGGGGATCCAATGAGCAGTTCTTC	CASSVAETSGGSNEQFF
.	13	TRBV5-6	TRBJ1-1	TRBD1	TGTGCCAGCAGCTTGCCGACAGGGTCCGAAGCTTTCTTT	CASSLPTGSEAFF
.	14	TRBV3-1/TRBV3-2	TRBJ2-1	.	TGTGCCAGCAGCCAAGGGTCCTATTCGGATGAGCAGTTCTTC	CASSQGSYSDEQFF
.	17	TRBV9	TRBJ2-5	TRBD2	TGTGCCAGCAGCGTAGGGCCAGGCGGGGGGGCCGGAGAGACCCAGTACTTC	CASSVGPGGGAGETQYF
.	14	TRBV5-4	TRBJ2-5	TRBD2	TGTGCCAGCAGCTTGGACAGACTAGCACAGACCCAGTACTTC	CASSLDRLAQTQYF
.	14	TRBV9	TRBJ2-1	.	TGTGCCAGCAGCCCTCAGGCAGGTGACAATGAGCAGTTCTTC	CASSPQAGDNEQFF
.	20	TRBV23-1	TRBJ2-7	.	TGCGCCAGCAGTCAATCTAGAGGCACAGTCAAACCCCGGGATTCCTACGAGCAGTACTTC	CASSQSRGTVKPRDSYEQYF
.	17	TRBV4-3	TRBJ1-2	TRBD1	TGCGCCAGCAGCCAAGGCGCGACAGGGGGACCTTTCTATGGCTACACCTTC	CASSQGATGGPFYGYTF
.	13	TRBV16	TRBJ2-1	.	TGTGCCAGCAGCCAATCGGGCTACCGGGGGCAGTTCTTC	CASSQSGYRGQFF
.	14	TRBV6-5	TRBJ2-7	TRBD2	TGTGCCAGCACTAACGGCCTAGCGGGAGCCGAGCAGTACTTC	CASTNGLAGAEQYF
few	15	TRBV7-2	TRBJ1-1	.	TGTGCCAGCAGCTTATTCTCGGCAGGGAACACTGAAGCTTTCTTT	CASSLFSAGNTEAFF
.	15	TRBV4-1	TRBJ1-2	.	TGCGCCAGCAGCCTTCGGACACCTACTAACTATGGCTACACCTTC	CASSLRTPTNYGYTF
.	15	TRBV9	TRBJ2-1	TRBD1	TGTGCCAGCAGCGCGCAGGGGGCTTCCTACAATGAGCAGTTCTTC	CASSAQGASYNEQFF
.	16	TRBV2	TRBJ2-3	TRBD2	TGTGCCACAGGCCGCGGCGGGGGGGCCACTACAGATACGCAGTATTTT	CATGRGGGATTDTQYF
few	20	TRBV1	TRBJ1-3	.	TGCACCAGCAGCCCCGCGTATATAGGACAGGGGTCCTCCTCTGGAAACACCATATATTTT	CTSSPAYIGQGSSSGNTIYF
.	15	TRBV7-9	TRBJ2-7	.	TGTGCCAGCAGCCACAAGGGGGTAAGCTCCTACGAGCAGTACTTC	CASSHKGVSSYEQYF
few	14	TRBV27	TRBJ2-7	.	TGTGCCAGCAGTTTCCGGGACGGCGGGGACGAGCAGTACTTC	CASSFRDGGDEQYF
.	14	TRBV5-5	TRBJ1-6	TRBD1	TGTGCCAGCAAGCGGGACAGGGCAAATTCACCCCTCCACTTT	CASKRDRANSPLHF
.	14	TRBV5-1	TRBJ1-2	TRBD1	TGCGCCAGCAGCGCGACAGGGGGCAGTTATGGCTACACCTTC	CASSATGGSYGYTF
.	14	TRBV5-1	TRBJ1-2	.	TGCGCCAGCAGCTTGATGGCAGAACGCTATGGCTACACCTTC	CASSLMAERYGYTF
.	14	TRBV28	TRBJ2-7	TRBD2	TGTGCCAGCAGATTAGCGGGAGGGCCTTCCGAGCAGTACTTC	CASRLAGGPSEQYF
.	15	TRBV7-7	TRBJ2-2	TRBD1	TGTGCCAGCAGCTTCCGAGGGGGCACGGCCGGGGAGCTGTTTTTT	CASSFRGGTAGELFF
few	16	TRBV21-1	TRBJ2-2	.	TGTGCCAGCAGCAAAGGAGGGACAGGGGACACCGGGGAGCTGTTTTTT	CASSKGGTGDTGELFF
few	18	TRBV7-2	TRBJ2-7	TRBD2	TGTGCCAGCAGCCGGGCCGGGACTAGCGGGAGGCGGGGAGGCGAGCAGTACTTC	CASSRAGTSGRRGGEQYF
.	16	TRBV13	TRBJ2-3	TRBD2	TGTGCCAGCAGCCTTTTAGCGGGAGGACTCACAGATACGCAGTATTTT	CASSLLAGGLTDTQYF
.	12	TRBV7-9	TRBJ1-2	.	TGTGCCAGCAGCTTAGGTACGGATGGCTACACCTTC	CASSLGTDGYTF
.	18	TRBV24-1	TRBJ2-7	TRBD1	TGTGCCACCAGTGAACGGGACAGGGTTGTAATTCGCTCCTACGAGCAGTACTTC	CATSERDRVVIRSYEQYF
.	13	TRBV27	TRBJ1-1	TRBD1	TGTGCCAGCAAGAGACAGGGTTACACTGAAGCTTTCTTT	CASKRQGYTEAFF
.	12	TRBV29-1	TRBJ2-1	TRBD2	TGCAGCGTTGGAGCGGGGGGATGGGAGCAGTTCTTC	CSVGAGGWEQFF
.	11	TRBV20-1	TRBJ2-5	.	TGCAGTGCCCGGACTACGGAGACCCAGTACTTC	CSARTTETQYF
.	13	TRBV4-1	TRBJ2-5	.	TGCGCCAGCAGCCAAGTCCCGGGGGAGGACCAGTACTTC	CASSQVPGEDQYF
.	16	TRBV2	TRBJ1-2	.	TGTGCCAGCAGTGTACAGGGCAGGGATTTTAACTATGGCTACACCTTC	CASSVQGRDFNYGYTF
.	15	TRBV30	TRBJ2-5	.	TGTGCCTGGAGTCCCGGAGGAGCGGGCCAAGAGACCCAGTACTTC	CAWSPGGAGQETQYF